This T cell receptor (beta chain) is from a study of response to subunit inactivated influenza vaccine. V was clipped by 1 base and J by 9 bases; unmatched bases: 6. CDR1 and CDR2 (germline): SEHNR, FQNEAQ (reference sequence). CDR3 size: 14 residues. In TCRdb, the RT-PCR reads were re-called with MiXCR into one record per CDR3 protein. Of roughly 570,000 distinct CDR3 sequences detected, around 13% appear once; the ten largest clones hold approximately 14%. The receptor comes from a man aged 45-65 years who received an inactivated influenza vaccine. Sequencing used PBMCs from blood, obtained 45 days after vaccination. The rearrangement uses TRBV7-9 and TRBJ1-5; 7 bases agree with TRBD1. The DNA of the CDR3 is TGTGCCAGCAGCTTAGGCGACAGGGAGTGGCCCCAGCATTTT. Its translation is CASSLGDREWPQHF. Full variable domain (remainder filled in from reference TRBV7-9 and TRBJ1-5): DTGVSQNPRHKITKRGQNVTFRCDPISEHNRLYWYRQTLGQGPEFLTYFQNEAQLEKSRLLSDRFSAERPKGSFSTLEIQRTEQGDSAMYLCASSLGDREWPQHFGDGTRLSIL.